These T cell receptor beta chains were read from a single sample in a study of spatial heterogeneity in lung cancer. MiXCR, run by TCRdb on the 5' RACE reads, gives a single entry per CDR3 protein. The data contain 40,000 to 50,000 distinct CDR3 sequences, approximately 15% of them singletons. The sequencing here drew on PBMCs, taken at surgery. Receptors were obtained from a male donor with early-stage non-small cell lung cancer. Both conserved end residues are part of each CDR3. Expanded clones are given a class, and other clones once, few, many or no size at all.

v_call	j_call	clone_size	cdr3_aa
TRBV20-1	TRBJ2-1	many	CSARGLAGVYNEQFF
TRBV3-1	TRBJ2-3	many	CASSLVAGETDTQYF
TRBV29-1	TRBJ2-1	many	CSGGDNYNEQFF
TRBV11-3	TRBJ2-1	.	CASSSEAGLAGGPRNEQFF
TRBV7-9	TRBJ2-7	few	CASSLRSYEQYF
TRBV5-1	TRBJ2-4	.	CASSLSAGAKNIQYF
TRBV20-1	TRBJ1-1	many	CSTPPGLGEGARAFF
TRBV2	TRBJ2-3	few	CASGLAGGPDTQYF
TRBV20-1	TRBJ1-2	few	CSARGWTGANYGYTF
TRBV7-2	TRBJ1-4	.	CASSPSQGAGTNEKLFF
TRBV7-9	TRBJ1-1	.	CASSLSHVGTEAFF
TRBV28	TRBJ2-3	.	CASSFWDRGTDTQYF
TRBV3-1	TRBJ1-2	.	CASSQDLVGSSYGYTF